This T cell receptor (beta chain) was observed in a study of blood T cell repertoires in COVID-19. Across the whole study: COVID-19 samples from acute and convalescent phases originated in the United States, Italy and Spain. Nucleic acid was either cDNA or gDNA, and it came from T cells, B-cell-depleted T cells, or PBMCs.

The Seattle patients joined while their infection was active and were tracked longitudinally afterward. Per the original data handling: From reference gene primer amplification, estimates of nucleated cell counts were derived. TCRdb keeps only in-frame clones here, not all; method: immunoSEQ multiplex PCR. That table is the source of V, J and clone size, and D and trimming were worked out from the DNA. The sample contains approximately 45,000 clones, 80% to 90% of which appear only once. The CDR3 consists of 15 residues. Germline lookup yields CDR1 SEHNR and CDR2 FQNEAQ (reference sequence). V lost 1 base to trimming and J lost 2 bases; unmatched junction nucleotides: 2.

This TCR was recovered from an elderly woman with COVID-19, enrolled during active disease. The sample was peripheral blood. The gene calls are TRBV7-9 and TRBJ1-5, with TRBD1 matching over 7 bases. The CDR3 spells CASSLGGTGNQPQHF. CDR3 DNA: TGTGCCAGCAGCTTAGGCGGGACAGGCAATCAGCCCCAGCATTTT.